The rows below give T cell receptor beta chains drawn from one sample of a study of shared clonotypes between healthy human individuals. The assay was immunoSEQ multiplex PCR, and TCRdb's table has in-frame clones only and misses some. The data hold about 460,000 clones, with roughly three quarters observed a single time. The material sequenced was PBMCs. The receptors come from a woman in her thirties or forties in good health. Some clones in this sample may be carry-over from other donors' samples. Both conserved end residues are part of each CDR3. Each record gives: V gene, D gene, J gene, CDR3 protein. A D gene is named only where the DNA matches it firmly.

V gene: TRBV5-1; D gene: -; J gene: TRBJ1-2; CDR3 protein: CASRTGTGHYGYTF
V gene: TRBV2; D gene: TRBD1; J gene: TRBJ2-1; CDR3 protein: CASRKTGGGFDEQFF
V gene: TRBV28; D gene: -; J gene: TRBJ2-7; CDR3 protein: CASSLQGGEQYF
V gene: TRBV14; D gene: -; J gene: TRBJ1-1; CDR3 protein: CASSQVGQGLVAFF
V gene: TRBV4-1; D gene: TRBD1; J gene: TRBJ2-7; CDR3 protein: CASSQAGTEGYEQYF
V gene: TRBV30; D gene: -; J gene: TRBJ1-1; CDR3 protein: CAWTKRPGTEAFF
V gene: TRBV21-1; D gene: -; J gene: TRBJ1-4; CDR3 protein: CASSKGPGGATDEKLFF
V gene: TRBV30; D gene: -; J gene: TRBJ2-7; CDR3 protein: CAWSVRWAGEQYF
V gene: TRBV30; D gene: -; J gene: TRBJ1-1; CDR3 protein: CAWMGEPGHRSEAFF
V gene: TRBV14; D gene: -; J gene: TRBJ2-3; CDR3 protein: CASSQGRRPLTDTQYF
V gene: TRBV5-1; D gene: TRBD2; J gene: TRBJ2-5; CDR3 protein: CASSLARELVETQYF
V gene: TRBV2; D gene: TRBD2; J gene: TRBJ2-3; CDR3 protein: CASRGASGRAADTQYF
V gene: TRBV15; D gene: -; J gene: TRBJ2-7; CDR3 protein: CATSRDPAGSYEQYF
V gene: TRBV13; D gene: -; J gene: TRBJ2-7; CDR3 protein: CASSFYAYEQYF
V gene: TRBV4-1; D gene: -; J gene: TRBJ2-2; CDR3 protein: CASSHYRGGGWNTGELFF
V gene: TRBV29-1; D gene: -; J gene: TRBJ1-1; CDR3 protein: CSVQGQLNTEAFF
V gene: TRBV7-3; D gene: -; J gene: TRBJ1-1; CDR3 protein: CASSLMGPGTEAFF
V gene: TRBV18; D gene: -; J gene: TRBJ2-3; CDR3 protein: CASSPGGYTRTGDHTDTQYF
V gene: TRBV30; D gene: -; J gene: TRBJ1-1; CDR3 protein: CAWSAREGVITEAFF
V gene: TRBV6-6; D gene: -; J gene: TRBJ1-2; CDR3 protein: CATNNYGYTF
V gene: TRBV30; D gene: -; J gene: TRBJ2-2; CDR3 protein: CAWSVPGELFF
V gene: TRBV14; D gene: -; J gene: TRBJ2-1; CDR3 protein: CASSQELVGNEQFF
V gene: TRBV29-1; D gene: -; J gene: TRBJ1-2; CDR3 protein: CSVAGGDLYYGYTF
V gene: TRBV4-1; D gene: TRBD2; J gene: TRBJ2-1; CDR3 protein: CASSTTGTSGRNEQFF
V gene: TRBV27; D gene: TRBD1; J gene: TRBJ1-2; CDR3 protein: CASSTGGSYGYTF
V gene: TRBV2; D gene: -; J gene: TRBJ1-5; CDR3 protein: CASRQDTHQPQHF
V gene: TRBV27; D gene: -; J gene: TRBJ1-5; CDR3 protein: CASSARRHQPQHF
V gene: TRBV10-3; D gene: -; J gene: TRBJ1-3; CDR3 protein: CAINSVSGNTIYF
V gene: TRBV28; D gene: -; J gene: TRBJ1-1; CDR3 protein: CASSSGQNTEAFF
V gene: TRBV4-2; D gene: -; J gene: TRBJ2-7; CDR3 protein: CASSQDGGRYEQYF
V gene: TRBV19; D gene: -; J gene: TRBJ2-2; CDR3 protein: CASSMVQGSAGELFF
V gene: TRBV10-3; D gene: -; J gene: TRBJ2-2; CDR3 protein: CAILAEMNTGELFF
V gene: TRBV18; D gene: TRBD1; J gene: TRBJ2-3; CDR3 protein: CASSPDRADTQYF
V gene: TRBV9; D gene: -; J gene: TRBJ2-2; CDR3 protein: CASSAAANTGELFF
V gene: TRBV5-1; D gene: -; J gene: TRBJ1-2; CDR3 protein: CASSNRPNYGYTF
V gene: TRBV7-2; D gene: TRBD1; J gene: TRBJ2-5; CDR3 protein: CASSFYRDSQETQYF
V gene: TRBV9; D gene: -; J gene: TRBJ1-3; CDR3 protein: CASSVVGSSGNTIYF
V gene: TRBV4-1; D gene: TRBD1; J gene: TRBJ1-3; CDR3 protein: CASSQPDRDRGNTIYF
V gene: TRBV29-1; D gene: -; J gene: TRBJ1-2; CDR3 protein: CSVEDVGPEGYTF
V gene: TRBV7-3; D gene: -; J gene: TRBJ2-6; CDR3 protein: CASSDRGAGANVLTF
V gene: TRBV10-3; D gene: -; J gene: TRBJ1-4; CDR3 protein: CAISEGGLNEKLFF
V gene: TRBV2; D gene: TRBD1; J gene: TRBJ2-5; CDR3 protein: CASRTGGETQYF
V gene: TRBV5-1; D gene: TRBD1; J gene: TRBJ1-1; CDR3 protein: CASSLARGTGAGNTEAFF
V gene: TRBV7-2; D gene: TRBD2; J gene: TRBJ2-1; CDR3 protein: CASSLGLAGAYEQFF
V gene: TRBV19; D gene: TRBD1; J gene: TRBJ2-7; CDR3 protein: CASRGTGIYEQYF
V gene: TRBV7-9; D gene: TRBD2; J gene: TRBJ2-7; CDR3 protein: CASTSTSGRSSYEQYF
V gene: TRBV28; D gene: -; J gene: TRBJ1-6; CDR3 protein: CASSFATAYNSPLHF
V gene: TRBV11-2; D gene: -; J gene: TRBJ2-7; CDR3 protein: CASSLALSEQYF
V gene: TRBV11-3; D gene: -; J gene: TRBJ2-1; CDR3 protein: CASSLEAGNEQFF
V gene: TRBV7-3; D gene: TRBD2; J gene: TRBJ2-5; CDR3 protein: CASSIGLGETQYF
V gene: TRBV15; D gene: -; J gene: TRBJ1-2; CDR3 protein: CATSRDQGQAYYGYTF
V gene: TRBV19; D gene: TRBD1; J gene: TRBJ1-5; CDR3 protein: CASSIQNRGSGSAQPQHF
V gene: TRBV18; D gene: -; J gene: TRBJ1-1; CDR3 protein: CASSPPQGGTEAFF